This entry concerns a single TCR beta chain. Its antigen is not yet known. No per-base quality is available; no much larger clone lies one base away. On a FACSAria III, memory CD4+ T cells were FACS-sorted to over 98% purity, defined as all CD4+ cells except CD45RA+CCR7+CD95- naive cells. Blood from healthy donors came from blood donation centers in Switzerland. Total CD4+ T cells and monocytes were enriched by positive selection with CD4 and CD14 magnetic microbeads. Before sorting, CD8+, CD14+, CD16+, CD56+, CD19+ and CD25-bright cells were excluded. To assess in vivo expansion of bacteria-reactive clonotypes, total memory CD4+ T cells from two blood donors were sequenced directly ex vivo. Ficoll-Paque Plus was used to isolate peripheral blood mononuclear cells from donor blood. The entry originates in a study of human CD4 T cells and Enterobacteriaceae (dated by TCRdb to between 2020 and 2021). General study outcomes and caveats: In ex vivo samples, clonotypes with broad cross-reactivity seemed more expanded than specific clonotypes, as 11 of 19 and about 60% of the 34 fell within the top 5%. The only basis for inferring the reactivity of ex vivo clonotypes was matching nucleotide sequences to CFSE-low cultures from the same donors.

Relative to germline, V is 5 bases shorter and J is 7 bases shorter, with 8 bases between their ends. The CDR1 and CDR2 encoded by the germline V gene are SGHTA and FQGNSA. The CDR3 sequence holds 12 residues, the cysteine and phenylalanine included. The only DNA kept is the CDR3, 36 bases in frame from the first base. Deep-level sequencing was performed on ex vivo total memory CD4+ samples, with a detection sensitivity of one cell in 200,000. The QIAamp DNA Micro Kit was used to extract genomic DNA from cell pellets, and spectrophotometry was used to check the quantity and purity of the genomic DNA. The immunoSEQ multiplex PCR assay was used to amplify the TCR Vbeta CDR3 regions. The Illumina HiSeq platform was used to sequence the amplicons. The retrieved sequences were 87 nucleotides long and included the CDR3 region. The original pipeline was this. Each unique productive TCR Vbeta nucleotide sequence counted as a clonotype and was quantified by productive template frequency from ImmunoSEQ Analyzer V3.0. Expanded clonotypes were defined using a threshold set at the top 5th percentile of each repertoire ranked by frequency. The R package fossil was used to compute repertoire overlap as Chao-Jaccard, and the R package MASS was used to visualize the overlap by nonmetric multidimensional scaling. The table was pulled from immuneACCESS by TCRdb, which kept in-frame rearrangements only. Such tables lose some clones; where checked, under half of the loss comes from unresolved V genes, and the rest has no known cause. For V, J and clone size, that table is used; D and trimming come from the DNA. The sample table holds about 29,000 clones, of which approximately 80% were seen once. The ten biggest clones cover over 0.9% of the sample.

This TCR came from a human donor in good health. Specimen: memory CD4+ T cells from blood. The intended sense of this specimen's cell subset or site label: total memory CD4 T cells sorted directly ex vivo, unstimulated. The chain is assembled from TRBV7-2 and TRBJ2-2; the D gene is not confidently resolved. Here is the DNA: TGTGCCAGCAGCCCCAGCATCGGGGAGCTGTTTTTT. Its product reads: CASSPSIGELFF. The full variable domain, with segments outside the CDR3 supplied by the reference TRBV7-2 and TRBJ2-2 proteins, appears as GAGVSQSPSNKVTEKGKDVELRCDPISGHTALYWYRQSLGQGLEFLIYFQGNSAPDKSGLPSDRFSAERTGGSVSTLTIQRTQQEDSAVYLCASSPSIGELFFGEGSRLTVL.